This T cell receptor (beta chain) was profiled in a study of CD8+CD57+ T cells in acquired aplastic anemia. On the study more broadly: The DNA of sorted CD4+ and CD8+ cells averaged around 3.2 ug.

Germline V gene lookup returns CDR1 LNHDA and CDR2 SQIVND (reference sequence). V shed 4 bases, J shed 0 bases, and the junction held 0 bases outside the gene matches. This CDR3 spans 14 amino acids. This clonotype was counted ten times or more. TCR beta VDJ combinations and CDR3 sequences were profiled from genomic DNA. Each CDR3 protein gets one entry after TCRdb re-called the reads with MiXCR. The table lists over 150,000 distinct CDR3 sequences, approximately 43% of them singletons. The rearrangement links TRBV19 to TRBJ1-1, with 9 bases lining up with TRBD1. The sequenced material came from sorted CD4+, CD8+, or CD8+CD57+ T cells (not recorded which) from PBMCs. The TCR was taken from a human donor in good health. The CDR3, as DNA: TGTGCCAGTAGTAGGACAGGGGTGAACACTGAAGCTTTCTTT. It is translated as CASSRTGVNTEAFF.